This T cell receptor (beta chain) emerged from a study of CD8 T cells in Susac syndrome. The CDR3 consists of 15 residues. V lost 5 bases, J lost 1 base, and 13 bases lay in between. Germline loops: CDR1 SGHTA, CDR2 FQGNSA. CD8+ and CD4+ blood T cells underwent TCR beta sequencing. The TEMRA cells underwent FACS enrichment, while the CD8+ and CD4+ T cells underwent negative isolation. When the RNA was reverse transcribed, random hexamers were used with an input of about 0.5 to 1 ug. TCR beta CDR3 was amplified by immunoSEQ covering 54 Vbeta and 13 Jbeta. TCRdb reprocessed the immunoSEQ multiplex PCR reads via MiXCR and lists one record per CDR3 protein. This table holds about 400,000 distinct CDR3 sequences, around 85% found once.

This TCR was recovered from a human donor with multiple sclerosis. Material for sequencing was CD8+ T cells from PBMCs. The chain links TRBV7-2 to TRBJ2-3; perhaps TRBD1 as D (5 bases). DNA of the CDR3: TGTGCCAGCAGCCATCCGGTGGGGCGCACAGATACGCAGTATTTT. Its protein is CASSHPVGRTDTQYF.